The 21 T cell receptor beta chains below all came from one sample that was sequenced in a study of cytomegalovirus exposure and HLA in healthy donors. Primers for the PCR totalled 60 Vbeta and 13 Jbeta. The repertoire was sequenced with immunoSEQ multiplex PCR; TCRdb's copy has only in-frame clones and lacks some. The repertoire has tens of thousands of clones, over 75% of them found once; the top ten carry about 10%. Material for sequencing was PBMCs. These TCRs come from a female donor in good health and CMV-seronegative.

This sequence joins TRBV19 and TRBJ2-7, with TRBD2 matching 8 bases. Trimming removed 1 base from V and 3 bases from J; junction bases left unmatched: 5. Per the germline V gene, CDR1 is LNHDA and CDR2 is SQIVND (reference sequence). The CDR3 extends over 15 amino acids. For the CDR3, the DNA is TGTGCCAGTAGTATAGTTAGCGGGGCCAACTACGAGCAGTACTTC. Protein sequence: CASSIVSGANYEQYF.

The rearrangement links TRBV6-1 to TRBJ1-2, with D possibly being TRBD1 (5 bases). Germline V gene sequence: CDR1 MNHNS, CDR2 SASEGT. V was cut by 6 bases and J by 3 bases, with 14 bases left in between. There are 14 residues in the CDR3. CDR3 in amino acids: CASSDPWGDYGYTF. CDR3 in DNA: TGTGCCAGCAGCGATCCCTGGGGGGACTATGGCTACACCTTC.

This chain joins TRBV6-4 and TRBJ2-5, with 10 bases identical to TRBD2. Germline V gene sequence: CDR1 MRHNA, CDR2 SNTAGT. V lost 3 bases and J lost 7; bases outside the gene matches: 5. This CDR3 has 14 residues. CDR3 amino acids: CASSESGGAATQYF. The CDR3 DNA sequence: TGTGCCAGCAGTGAAAGCGGGGGGGCGGCGACCCAGTACTTC.

V is TRBV6-5 and J is TRBJ1-5, with 7 nucleotides matching TRBD1. V gave up 5 bases and J gave up 5 bases; unmatched junction bases: 3. Germline CDR1 is MNHEY and CDR2 is SVGAGI. CDR3 size: 13 residues. In nucleotides, the CDR3 is TGTGCCAGCAGTGACAGGGTAGATCAGCCCCAGCATTTT. Translated: CASSDRVDQPQHF.

The chain joins TRBV9 to TRBJ2-1, with TRBD1 matching over 9 bases. CDR3 size: 17 residues. Looked up from germline, CDR1 is SGDLS and CDR2 is YYNGEE. The V segment lost 4 bases and the J segment 6 bases; nucleotides outside the gene matches: 14. The CDR3 bases are TGTGCCAGCAGCACTCCCTGGACAGGGGAAAACCCCAATGAGCAGTTCTTC. Protein sequence: CASSTPWTGENPNEQFF. Full variable domain (missing parts from reference TRBV9 and TRBJ2-1): DSGVTQTPKHLITATGQRVTLRCSPRSGDLSVYWYQQSLDQGLQFLIQYYNGEERAKGNILERFSAQQFPDLHSELNLSSLELGDSALYFCASSTPWTGENPNEQFFGPGTRLTVL.

This rearrangement joins TRBV7-3 to TRBJ2-7, with a possible D match to TRBD2 (6 bases). The CDR3 length is 15 residues. V was trimmed by 5 bases and J by 4 bases, leaving 18 bases between them. Germline V gene data show CDR1 as SGHTA and CDR2 as FQGTGA. The CDR3 DNA follows: TGTGCCAGCAGCCCCTGGGAGGCTGGGTGGTACGAGCAGTACTTC. Translation: CASSPWEAGWYEQYF.

This chain links TRBV4-2 with TRBJ2-3; possibly TRBD1 for D (6 bases). This CDR3 contains 16 residues. V was clipped by 0 bases and J by 2 bases, with 12 bases between them. CDR1 is LGHNA, CDR2 YNFKEQ, per germline. As DNA, the CDR3 is TGTGCCAGCAGCCAAGAAATTTGGACAGACACAGATACGCAGTATTTT. This sequence encodes CASSQEIWTDTDTQYF.

The chain recombines TRBV10-3 with TRBJ2-2; D perhaps matches TRBD1 (5 bases). Trimming took off 4 bases at V and 1 base at J, with 16 bases between the two ends. Germline CDR1 is ENHRY and CDR2 is SYGVKD. CDR3 size: 17 residues. Here the CDR3 DNA reads TGTGCCATCAGTGGCCAGGGTCAGGACCTGAACACCGGGGAGCTGTTTTTT. Its protein is CAISGQGQDLNTGELFF.

This chain links TRBV12-2 with TRBJ2-5; TRBD1 is the table's D call and was not checked against the DNA. TRBV12-2 has pseudogene status. The CDR3 is 14 amino acids. The CDR3 reads CASRLGLNQETQYF. Written as DNA, the CDR3 is TGTGCAAGTCGCTTAGGGCTGAACCAAGAGACCCAGTACTTC.

The V call is TRBV29-1, the J call TRBJ1-1, with a tentative D call TRBD1 (6 bases). This CDR3 comprises 17 residues. Looked up from germline, CDR1 is SQVTM and CDR2 is ANQGSEA. Trimming took off 4 bases at V and 0 bases at J, with 21 bases between the two ends. CDR3 residues: CSVATIRDRYMNTEAFF. CDR3 nucleotides: TGCAGCGTTGCAACTATTCGAGACAGGTACATGAACACTGAAGCTTTCTTT. The complete variable domain, with remaining parts taken from reference TRBV29-1 and TRBJ1-1, reads SAVISQKPSRDICQRGTSLTIQCQVDSQVTMMFWYRQQPGQSLTLIATANQGSEATYESGFVIDKFPISRPNLTFSTLTVSNMSPEDSSIYLCSVATIRDRYMNTEAFFGQGTRLTVV.

This clone was recorded once. The chain links TRBV28 to TRBJ2-3; 11 nucleotides line up with TRBD2. Germline V CDR1 and CDR2: MDHEN, SYDVKM. CDR3 length: 17 amino acids. V lost 1 base and J lost 4; bases outside the gene matches: 7. The CDR3 bases are TGTGCCAGCAGTTTATCCTCTACTAGCGGGAGCGCAGATACGCAGTATTTT. Translating it yields CASSLSSTSGSADTQYF.

The chain couples TRBV7-3 to TRBJ2-3, with 8 bases aligning to TRBD2. The CDR3 sequence is 16 residues long. V lost 5 bases, J lost 2 bases, and 9 bases stayed unmatched. The germline V gene encodes CDR1 SGHTA and CDR2 FQGTGA. CDR3 region: CASSQLGSGATDTQYF. The CDR3, as DNA: TGTGCCAGCAGCCAACTTGGTAGCGGGGCCACAGATACGCAGTATTTT.

This chain links TRBV6-5 with TRBJ1-2; 11 bases are a match to TRBD1. CDR1 is MNHEY, CDR2 SVGAGI, per germline. With 0 bases clipped from V and 7 bases from J, the junction kept 7 bases outside the gene matches. The CDR3 is 16 residues long. CDR3: CASSYSSGTGGSGYTF. The DNA of the CDR3 is TGTGCCAGCAGTTACTCATCTGGGACAGGGGGGTCTGGCTACACCTTC.

This clone occurred once. This chain joins TRBV2 and TRBJ2-5, with 8 bases identical to TRBD1. J gave up 3 bases and V 3 bases, and 6 bases lay outside the gene matches. The CDR3 totals 15 residues. CDR1 is SNHLY, CDR2 FYNNEI, per germline. CDR3 in DNA: TGTGCCAGCAGTGACCTATCGACAGGGGAAGAGACCCAGTACTTC. Its translation is CASSDLSTGEETQYF.

V usage is TRBV7-3 and J usage is TRBJ2-1; TRBD2 agrees at 8 bases. This CDR3 spans 17 amino acids. Germline loops: CDR1 SGHTA, CDR2 FQGTGA. V trimming: 1 base; J trimming: 5 bases; junction bases outside the gene matches: 10. The CDR3 is CASSLRGLPGGDNEQFF. The CDR3 bases are TGTGCCAGCAGCTTAAGGGGCCTTCCGGGGGGGGACAATGAGCAGTTCTTC.

This clone showed up just a few times. The V call is TRBV11-3, the J call TRBJ2-3; a weak D match, TRBD2 (5 bases). Germline CDR1 SGHNT, CDR2 YENEEA. Trimming took 5 bases from V and 4 from J, leaving 16 bases between them. The CDR3 totals 15 residues. CDR3 coding DNA: TGTGCCAGCAGCCGGGGAGCAGGTTTAGCAGATACGCAGTATTTT. Amino acids: CASSRGAGLADTQYF.

Written as DNA, the CDR3 is TGTGCCAGTAAGTGGGGGCCACAGGGGGCGGAATCCCAGCCCCAGCATTTT. Translation: CASKWGPQGAESQPQHF. This chain connects TRBV19 to TRBJ1-5, with TRBD1 matching over 9 bases. The CDR3 consists of 17 residues. From germline, CDR1 is LNHDA and CDR2 SQIVND (reference sequence). V lost 7 bases, J lost 7 bases, and 17 bases stayed unmatched.

The gene calls are TRBV6-5 and TRBJ2-1; 10 bases align to TRBD1. The V and J ends lost 10 bases and 8 bases, in that order; junction bases with no gene match: 11. Germline values: CDR1 MNHEY, CDR2 SVGAGI. This CDR3 spans 14 amino acids. The CDR3 protein is CATLRRTGGHEQFF. The CDR3 coding sequence is TGTGCCACTCTACGCAGGACAGGGGGACATGAGCAGTTCTTC.

The chain employs TRBV25-1 and TRBJ2-7, with D possibly matching TRBD1 (6 bases). This CDR3 comprises 11 residues. Germline values: CDR1 MGHDK, CDR2 SYGVNS. V was pared by 10 bases and J by 4 bases, with 11 bases between. CDR3 in DNA: TGTGCCAAAAACAGGGATTACGAGCAGTACTTC. Protein: CAKNRDYEQYF.

This clone showed up just once. V is TRBV7-9 and J is TRBJ2-7, with 7 bases identical to TRBD2. V lost 5 bases, J lost 0 bases, and 4 bases stayed unmatched. This CDR3 region has 14 residues. Germline assignment: CDR1 SEHNR and CDR2 FQNEAQ (reference sequence). CDR3 residues: CASSPSGYSYEQYF. The CDR3 region has the DNA TGTGCCAGCAGCCCTAGCGGTTACTCCTACGAGCAGTACTTC.

The genes are TRBV11-2 and TRBJ2-5; 12 positions agree with TRBD2. This CDR3 region has 14 residues. Per germline, CDR1 SGHAT and CDR2 FQNNGV. J gave up 5 bases and V 5 bases, and 3 bases lay outside the gene matches. The DNA of the CDR3 is TGTGCCAGCAGCCGGACTAGCGGGACGGAGACCCAGTACTTC. Protein product: CASSRTSGTETQYF.